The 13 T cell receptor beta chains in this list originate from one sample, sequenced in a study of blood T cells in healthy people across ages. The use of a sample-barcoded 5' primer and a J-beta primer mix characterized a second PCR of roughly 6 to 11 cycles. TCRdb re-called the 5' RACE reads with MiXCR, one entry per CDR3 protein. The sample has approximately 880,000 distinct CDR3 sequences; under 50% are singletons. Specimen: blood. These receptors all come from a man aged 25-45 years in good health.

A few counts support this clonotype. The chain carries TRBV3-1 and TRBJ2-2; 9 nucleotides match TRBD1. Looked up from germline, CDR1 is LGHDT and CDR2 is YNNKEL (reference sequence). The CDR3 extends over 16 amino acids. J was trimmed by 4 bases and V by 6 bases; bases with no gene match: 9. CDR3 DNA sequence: TGTGCCAGCAGTTCCCCGACAGGGGGATCCACCGGGGAGCTGTTTTTT. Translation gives CASSSPTGGSTGELFF.

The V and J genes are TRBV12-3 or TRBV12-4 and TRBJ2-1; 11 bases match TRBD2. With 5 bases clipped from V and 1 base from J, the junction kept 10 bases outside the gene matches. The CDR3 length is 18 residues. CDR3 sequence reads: CASSPHFSGGESYNEQFF. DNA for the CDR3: TGTGCCAGCAGTCCCCACTTTAGCGGGGGGGAGTCCTACAATGAGCAGTTCTTC.

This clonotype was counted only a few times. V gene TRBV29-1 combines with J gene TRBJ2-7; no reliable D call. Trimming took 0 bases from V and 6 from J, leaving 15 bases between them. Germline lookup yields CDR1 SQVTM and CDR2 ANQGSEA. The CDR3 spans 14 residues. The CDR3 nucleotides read TGCAGCGTTGAAGATAAAGGGTCAGTCACCGAGCAGTACTTC. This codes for CSVEDKGSVTEQYF.

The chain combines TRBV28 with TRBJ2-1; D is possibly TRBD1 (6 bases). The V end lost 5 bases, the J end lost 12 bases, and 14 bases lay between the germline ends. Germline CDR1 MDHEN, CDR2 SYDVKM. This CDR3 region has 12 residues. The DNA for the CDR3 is TGTGCCAGCAGTGCCTACAGGGATGGGCAGTTCTTC. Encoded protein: CASSAYRDGQFF.

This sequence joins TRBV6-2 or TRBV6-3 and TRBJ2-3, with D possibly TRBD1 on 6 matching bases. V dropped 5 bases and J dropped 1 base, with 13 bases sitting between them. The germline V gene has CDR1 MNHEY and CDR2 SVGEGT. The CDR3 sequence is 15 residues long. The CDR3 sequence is CASSTRDTRTDTQYF. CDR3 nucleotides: TGTGCCAGCAGTACCAGGGACACTCGCACAGATACGCAGTATTTT.

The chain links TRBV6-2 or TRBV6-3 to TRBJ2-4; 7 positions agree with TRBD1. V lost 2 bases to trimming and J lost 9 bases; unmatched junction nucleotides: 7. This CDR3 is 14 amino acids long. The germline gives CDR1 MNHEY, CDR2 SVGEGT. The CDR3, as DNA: TGTGCCAGCAGTTACACGGACAGGAACACCATTCAGTACTTC. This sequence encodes CASSYTDRNTIQYF.

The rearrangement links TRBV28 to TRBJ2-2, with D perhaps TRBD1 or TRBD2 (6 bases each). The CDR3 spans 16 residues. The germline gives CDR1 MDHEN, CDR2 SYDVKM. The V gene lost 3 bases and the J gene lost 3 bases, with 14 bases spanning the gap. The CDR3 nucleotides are TGTGCCAGCAGTTTGTGGGGGGCCGATCACACCGGGGAGCTGTTTTTT. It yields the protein CASSLWGADHTGELFF.

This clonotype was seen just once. CDR3 in DNA: TGTGCCAGCAGTTACGACAGCCCGGATTTCACAGATACGCAGTATTTT. Protein sequence: CASSYDSPDFTDTQYF. The chain employs TRBV6-5 and TRBJ2-3, with D possibly TRBD1 on 5 matching bases. CDR3 length equals 16 residues. Between the trimmed V and J ends, which lost 2 bases and 2 bases, there was a span of 14 bases. Germline V lookup: CDR1 MNHEY, CDR2 SVGAGI.

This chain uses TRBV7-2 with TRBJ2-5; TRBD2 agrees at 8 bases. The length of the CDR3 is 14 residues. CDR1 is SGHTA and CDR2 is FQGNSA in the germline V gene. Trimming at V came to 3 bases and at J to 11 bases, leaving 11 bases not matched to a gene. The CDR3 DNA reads TGTGCCAGCAGCTTGGGACTAGGTCTTGATGAGCAGTACTTC. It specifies CASSLGLGLDEQYF.

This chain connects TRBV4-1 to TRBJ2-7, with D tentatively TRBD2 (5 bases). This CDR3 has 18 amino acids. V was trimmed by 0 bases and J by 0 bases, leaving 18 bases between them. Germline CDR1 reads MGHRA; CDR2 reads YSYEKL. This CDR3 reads CASSQEDVAGLSSYEQYF. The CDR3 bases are TGCGCCAGCAGCCAAGAAGACGTGGCCGGACTTAGCTCCTACGAGCAGTACTTC.

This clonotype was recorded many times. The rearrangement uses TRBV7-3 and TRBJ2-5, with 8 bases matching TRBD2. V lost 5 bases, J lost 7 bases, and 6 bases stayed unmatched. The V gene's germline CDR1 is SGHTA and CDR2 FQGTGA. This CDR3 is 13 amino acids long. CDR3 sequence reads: CASSQATSGTQYF. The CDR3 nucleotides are TGTGCCAGCAGCCAAGCCACTAGCGGGACCCAGTACTTC.

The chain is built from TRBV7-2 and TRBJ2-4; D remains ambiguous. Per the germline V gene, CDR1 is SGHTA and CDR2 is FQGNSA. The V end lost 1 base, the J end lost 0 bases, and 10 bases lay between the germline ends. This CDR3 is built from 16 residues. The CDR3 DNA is TGTGCCAGCAGCTTAGGGGGTACAGTAGCCAAAAACATTCAGTACTTC. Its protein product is CASSLGGTVAKNIQYF.

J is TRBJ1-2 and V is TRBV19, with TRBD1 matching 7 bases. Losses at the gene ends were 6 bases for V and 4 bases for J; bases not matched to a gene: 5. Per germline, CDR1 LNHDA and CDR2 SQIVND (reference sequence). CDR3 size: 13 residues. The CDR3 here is CASREQGSYGYTF. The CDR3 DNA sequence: TGTGCCAGTAGGGAACAGGGGAGCTATGGCTACACCTTC.